This TCR beta chain was profiled in a study of cytomegalovirus exposure and HLA in healthy donors. Assay: immunoSEQ multiplex PCR; the TCRdb copy retains only in-frame clones and omits some. Counted here are about 400,000 clones, roughly 88% occurring once; the ten biggest clones make up 0.83%. This clone was seen just once. Its specificity is unknown. Study-wide results and limits: Testing in vitro showed a few CMV-associated chains specific for CMV antigens. According to a subsequent analysis, TCR clusters identified in the first cohort showed a tendency to co-occur across the roughly 130 validation repertoires.

The sequence derives from a woman in her late teens or twenties in good health and CMV-seronegative. What was sequenced was PBMCs.

CDR3 region: CASSLEGTPYEQYF. The CDR3 region has the DNA TGTGCCAGCAGTTTAGAGGGCACCCCTTACGAGCAGTACTTC. This chain joins TRBV28 and TRBJ2-7; TRBD2 is a possible D gene (5 bases). Germline CDR1 and CDR2: MDHEN and SYDVKM. The CDR3 loop spans 14 amino acids. V dropped 2 bases and J dropped 4 bases, with 12 bases sitting between them.